Listed below are T cell receptor beta chains from one sample, sequenced in a study of blood T cell repertoires in COVID-19. The assay was immunoSEQ multiplex PCR, and TCRdb's table has in-frame clones only and misses some. In the table there are about 500,000 clones, approximately 90% of which are singletons. The source material was PBMCs or T cells enriched from blood (not recorded which). The source is a woman in her late teens or twenties who had recovered from COVID-19. CDR3s include the opening cysteine and the closing phenylalanine or tryptophan.

j_call: TRBJ2-3; v_call: TRBV11-2; cdr3_aa: CASSTRTGAQNTQYF
j_call: TRBJ1-2; v_call: TRBV5-1; cdr3_aa: CASSLVDEGGYTF
j_call: TRBJ2-5; v_call: TRBV7-7; cdr3_aa: CASTRDIGTQETQYF
j_call: TRBJ2-3; v_call: TRBV29-1; cdr3_aa: CSVGGLAGETQYF
j_call: TRBJ1-1; v_call: TRBV19; cdr3_aa: CASSIQGEPNTEAFF
j_call: TRBJ2-1; v_call: TRBV27; cdr3_aa: CASSLSYREEDNEQFF
j_call: TRBJ1-6; v_call: TRBV2; cdr3_aa: CASNLMGVMSNSPLHF
j_call: TRBJ2-7; v_call: TRBV4-1; cdr3_aa: CASSQVGQVSSYEQYF
j_call: TRBJ2-3; v_call: TRBV10-3; cdr3_aa: CAISVGARRDTQYF
j_call: TRBJ2-1; v_call: TRBV5-1; cdr3_aa: CASSLYGGSYNEQFF
j_call: TRBJ1-2; v_call: TRBV7-8; cdr3_aa: CACQLQGIPYGYTF
j_call: TRBJ1-1; v_call: TRBV29-1; cdr3_aa: CSVVRDRNTEAFF
j_call: TRBJ2-2; v_call: TRBV6-6; cdr3_aa: CASSYGSAAASGELFF
j_call: TRBJ1-1; v_call: TRBV11-2; cdr3_aa: CASSLGEENTEAFF
j_call: TRBJ1-1; v_call: TRBV5-4; cdr3_aa: CASSLRGQERAFF
j_call: TRBJ2-3; v_call: TRBV13; cdr3_aa: CASSLAGSTDTQYF
j_call: TRBJ2-1; v_call: TRBV7-9; cdr3_aa: CASSSNRGSYNEQFF
j_call: TRBJ1-5; v_call: TRBV5-1; cdr3_aa: CASSLEAGGRQPQHF
j_call: TRBJ2-5; v_call: TRBV30; cdr3_aa: CAWSQSGGWVMRTQYF
j_call: TRBJ2-5; v_call: TRBV2; cdr3_aa: CASKVLGETQYF
j_call: TRBJ2-5; v_call: TRBV7-7; cdr3_aa: CASSLDGTTEQETQYF
j_call: TRBJ1-2; v_call: TRBV2; cdr3_aa: CATQSRNGYTF
j_call: TRBJ1-1; v_call: TRBV7-9; cdr3_aa: CASANRGGRVGMNTEAFF
j_call: TRBJ2-1; v_call: TRBV5-1; cdr3_aa: CASSETLRSGKNEQFF
j_call: TRBJ2-5; v_call: TRBV18; cdr3_aa: CASSQEQGRQETQYF
j_call: TRBJ1-1; v_call: TRBV4-1; cdr3_aa: CASSSTLSAGRGTEAFF
j_call: TRBJ1-2; v_call: TRBV28; cdr3_aa: CASSVGQGRYGYTF